This record concerns one T cell receptor (beta chain) sequence. Antigen specificity is unknown. The sample comes from a study of cytomegalovirus exposure and HLA in healthy donors. About the research overall: The study's early data release held some 85 million unique TCRs from HLA-typed donors.

From germline, CDR1 is SGHKS and CDR2 YYEKEE (reference sequence). CDR3 length equals 15 residues. Unmatched junction bases numbered 2, after V lost 2 bases and J lost 0 bases. 60 Vbeta and 13 Jbeta primers were used in PCR. Assay used: immunoSEQ multiplex PCR; TCRdb lists only in-frame clones, some missing. Of 110,000 to 150,000 clones listed, approximately 82% are singletons. General study findings and limits: Cytomegalovirus-associated status was assigned to approximately 160 TCR beta chains. It is likely that the observed cluster of highly shared sequence variants was a sequencing artifact. Presence/absence analyses assumed roughly uniform sequencing depth across donors.

The sequenced sample consisted of PBMCs. This TCR was recovered from a woman in her fifties or sixties in good health and CMV-seropositive. The chain combines TRBV5-5 with TRBJ2-1; 7 bases map to TRBD1. The CDR3 DNA reads as TGTGCCAGCAGCTTCTGGGACAGCTCCTACAATGAGCAGTTCTTC. Its translation: CASSFWDSSYNEQFF.